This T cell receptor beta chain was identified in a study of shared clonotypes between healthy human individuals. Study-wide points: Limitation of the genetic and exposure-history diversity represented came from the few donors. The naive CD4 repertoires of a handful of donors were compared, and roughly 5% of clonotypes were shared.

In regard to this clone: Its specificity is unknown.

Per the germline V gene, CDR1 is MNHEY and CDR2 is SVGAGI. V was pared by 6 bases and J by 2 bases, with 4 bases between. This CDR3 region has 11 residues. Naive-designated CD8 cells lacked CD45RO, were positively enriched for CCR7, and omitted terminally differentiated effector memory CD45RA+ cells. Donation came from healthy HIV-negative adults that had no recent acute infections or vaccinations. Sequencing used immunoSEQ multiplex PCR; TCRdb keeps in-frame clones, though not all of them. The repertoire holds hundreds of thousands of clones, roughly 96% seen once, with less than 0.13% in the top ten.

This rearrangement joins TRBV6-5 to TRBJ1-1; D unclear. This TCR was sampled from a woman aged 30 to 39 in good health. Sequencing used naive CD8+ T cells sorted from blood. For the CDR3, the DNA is TGTGCCAGCAGGGGTAACACTGAAGCTTTCTTT. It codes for CASRGNTEAFF.